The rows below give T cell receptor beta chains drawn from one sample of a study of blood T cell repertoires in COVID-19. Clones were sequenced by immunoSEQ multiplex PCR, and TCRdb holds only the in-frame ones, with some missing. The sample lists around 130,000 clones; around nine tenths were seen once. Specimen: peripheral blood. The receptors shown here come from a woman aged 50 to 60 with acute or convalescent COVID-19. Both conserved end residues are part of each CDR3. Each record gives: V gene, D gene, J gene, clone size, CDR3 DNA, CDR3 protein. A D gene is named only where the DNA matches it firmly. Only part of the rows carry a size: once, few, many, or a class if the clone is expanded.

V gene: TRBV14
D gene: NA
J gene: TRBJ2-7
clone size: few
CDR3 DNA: TGTGCCAGCAGACTGGACAACTCCTACGAGCAGTACTTC
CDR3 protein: CASRLDNSYEQYF

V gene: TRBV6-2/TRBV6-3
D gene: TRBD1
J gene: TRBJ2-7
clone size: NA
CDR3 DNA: TGTGCCAGCAGTTTCTACCGGAACAGGGGTCCCTACGAGCAGTACTTC
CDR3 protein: CASSFYRNRGPYEQYF

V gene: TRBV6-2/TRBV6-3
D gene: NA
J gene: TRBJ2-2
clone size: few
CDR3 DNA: TGTGCCAGCAGTTATAGCCCTGGGGAGCTGTTTTTT
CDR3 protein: CASSYSPGELFF

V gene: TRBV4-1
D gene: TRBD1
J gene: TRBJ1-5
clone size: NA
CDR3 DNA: TGCGCCAGCAGCCAAGATCGACAGGGAAACCAGCCCCAGCATTTT
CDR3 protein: CASSQDRQGNQPQHF

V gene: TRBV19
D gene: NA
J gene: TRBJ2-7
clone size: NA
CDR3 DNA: TGTGCCAGTAGTATGGGGCGGAGCGAGCAGTACTTC
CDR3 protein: CASSMGRSEQYF

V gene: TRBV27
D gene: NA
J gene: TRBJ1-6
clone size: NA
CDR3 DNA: TGTGCCAGCAGTTTAGGTACGAGGGGGAGGGATTCACCCCTCCACTTT
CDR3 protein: CASSLGTRGRDSPLHF

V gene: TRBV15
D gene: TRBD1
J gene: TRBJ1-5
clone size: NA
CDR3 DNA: TGTGCCACTAGCACAACGGACAGGGGAGGCAATCAGCCCCAGCATTTT
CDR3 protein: CATSTTDRGGNQPQHF

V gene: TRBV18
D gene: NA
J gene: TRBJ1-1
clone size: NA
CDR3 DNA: TGTGCCAGCTCACCACCCGCGGGTTACACTGAAGCTTTCTTT
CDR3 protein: CASSPPAGYTEAFF

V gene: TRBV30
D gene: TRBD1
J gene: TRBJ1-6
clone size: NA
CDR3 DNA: TGTGCCTGGAGTGGACAGGGCCCACGATCACCCCTCCACTTT
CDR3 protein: CAWSGQGPRSPLHF

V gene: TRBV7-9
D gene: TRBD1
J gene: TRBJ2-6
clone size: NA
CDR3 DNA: TGTGCCAGCAGCTTTCTTCGGGGGACAGGGATATCTGGGGCCAACGTCCTGACTTTC
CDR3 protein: CASSFLRGTGISGANVLTF

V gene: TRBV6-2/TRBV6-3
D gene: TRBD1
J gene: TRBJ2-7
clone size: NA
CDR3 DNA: TGTGCCAGCAGTTACTGGACAGGGGCGATCTCCTACGAGCAGTACTTC
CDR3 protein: CASSYWTGAISYEQYF

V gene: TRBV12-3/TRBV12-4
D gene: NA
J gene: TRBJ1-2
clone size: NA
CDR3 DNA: TGTGCCAGCAGTTTAGGGTCAGGGGCTGGCTACACCTTC
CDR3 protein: CASSLGSGAGYTF

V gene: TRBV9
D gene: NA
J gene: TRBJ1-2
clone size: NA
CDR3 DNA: TGTGCCAGCAGCCCAAGTGGGAGTTATGGCTACACCTTC
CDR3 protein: CASSPSGSYGYTF

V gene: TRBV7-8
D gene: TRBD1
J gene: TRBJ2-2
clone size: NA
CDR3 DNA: TGTGCCAGCAGTCTTCGACAGGGGGCAGGGACCGGGGAGCTGTTTTTT
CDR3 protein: CASSLRQGAGTGELFF

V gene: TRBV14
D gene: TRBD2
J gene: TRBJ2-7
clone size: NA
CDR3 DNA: TGTGCCAGCATGCCTAGCGGATTATCCTACGAGCAGTACTTC
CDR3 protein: CASMPSGLSYEQYF

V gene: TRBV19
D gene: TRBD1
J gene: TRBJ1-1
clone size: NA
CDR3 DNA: TGTGCCAGTACAGGTGAAATAAGACAGGGTCGGGCTGAAGCTTTCTTT
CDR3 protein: CASTGEIRQGRAEAFF

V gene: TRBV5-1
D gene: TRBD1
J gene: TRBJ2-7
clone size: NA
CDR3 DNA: TGCGCCAGCAGCTTGATCGGGACAGGGGACGAGCAGTACTTC
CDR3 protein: CASSLIGTGDEQYF

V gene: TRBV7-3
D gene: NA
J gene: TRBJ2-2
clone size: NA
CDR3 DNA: TGTGCCAGCAGCCCCACTAGGAACACCGGGGAGCTGTTTTTT
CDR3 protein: CASSPTRNTGELFF

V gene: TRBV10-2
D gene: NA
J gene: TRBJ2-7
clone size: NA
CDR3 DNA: TGCGCCAGCAGTGAGTCGATTATGGTGATGGGTAGCAGCGAGCAGTACTTC
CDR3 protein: CASSESIMVMGSSEQYF

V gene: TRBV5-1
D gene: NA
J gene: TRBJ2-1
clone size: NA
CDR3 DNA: TGCGCCAGCAGCTCGACACCTACCTACAATGAGCAGTTCTTC
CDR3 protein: CASSSTPTYNEQFF

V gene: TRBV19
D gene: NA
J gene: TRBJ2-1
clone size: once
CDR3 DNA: TGTGCCAGTAGCGAAAGGCCGAGGGAGCAGTTCTTC
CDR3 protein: CASSERPREQFF

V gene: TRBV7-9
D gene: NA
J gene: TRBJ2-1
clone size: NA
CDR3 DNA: TGTGCCAGCAGTCAGGAGGGGTCCCCCTACAATGAGCAGTTCTTC
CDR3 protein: CASSQEGSPYNEQFF

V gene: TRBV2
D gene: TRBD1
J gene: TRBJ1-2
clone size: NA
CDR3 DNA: TGTGCCAGCAAGCGGACAGGCTATGGCTACACCTTC
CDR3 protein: CASKRTGYGYTF

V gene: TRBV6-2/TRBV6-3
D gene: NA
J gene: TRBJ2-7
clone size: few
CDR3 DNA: TGTGCCAGCAGATACAGCCCCTCCTACGAGCAGTACTTC
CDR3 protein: CASRYSPSYEQYF

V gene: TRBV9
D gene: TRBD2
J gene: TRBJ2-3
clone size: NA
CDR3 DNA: TGTGCCAGCAGCGTCGGACTAGCGATCTCCACAGATACGCAGTATTTT
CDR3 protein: CASSVGLAISTDTQYF

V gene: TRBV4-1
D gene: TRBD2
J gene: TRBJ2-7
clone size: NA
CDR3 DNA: TGCGCCAGCAGCCATCCCCGAGGGGGACTAGCGGGATCCTACGAGCAGTACTTC
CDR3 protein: CASSHPRGGLAGSYEQYF

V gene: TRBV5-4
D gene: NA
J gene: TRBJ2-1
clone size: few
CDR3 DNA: TGTGCCAGCAGCGGACACCAGCGGGTAGGCCCCCGGGGGCAGTTCTTC
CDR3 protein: CASSGHQRVGPRGQFF

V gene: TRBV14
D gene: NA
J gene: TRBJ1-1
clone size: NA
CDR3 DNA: TGTGCCAGCCGGAGGTCGGGTATAGCCGAAGCTTTCTTT
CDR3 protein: CASRRSGIAEAFF

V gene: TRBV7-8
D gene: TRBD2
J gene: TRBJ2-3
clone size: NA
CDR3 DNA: TGTGCCAGCAGCTTAGTGGGGGAGGGAGATACGCAGTATTTT
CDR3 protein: CASSLVGEGDTQYF

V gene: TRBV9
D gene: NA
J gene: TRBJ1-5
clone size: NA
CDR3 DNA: TGTGCCAGCAGCGTAGATGGAGAATCACGGCCCCAGCATTTT
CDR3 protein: CASSVDGESRPQHF

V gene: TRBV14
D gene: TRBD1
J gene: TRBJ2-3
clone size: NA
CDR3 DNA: TGTGCCAGCAGCCAATGGACAGGGACCACAGATACGCAGTATTTT
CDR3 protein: CASSQWTGTTDTQYF

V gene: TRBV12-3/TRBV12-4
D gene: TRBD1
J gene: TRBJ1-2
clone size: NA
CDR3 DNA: TGTGCCAGCAGATCCGGGACAGCGTCCCCCTATTCCTTC
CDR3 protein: CASRSGTASPYSF

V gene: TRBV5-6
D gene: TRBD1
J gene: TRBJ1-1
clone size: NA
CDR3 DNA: TGTGCCAGCAGCTTCGGGACAGGGTCGTCCACTGAAGCTTTCTTT
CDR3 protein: CASSFGTGSSTEAFF

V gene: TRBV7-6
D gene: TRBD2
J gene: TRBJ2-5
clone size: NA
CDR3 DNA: TGTGCCAGCAGCTTAGATAGGCTAGCGGGAATCCAAGAGACCCAGTACTTC
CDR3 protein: CASSLDRLAGIQETQYF

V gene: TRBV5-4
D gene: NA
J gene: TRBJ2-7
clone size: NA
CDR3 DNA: TGTGCCAGCAGCTTGGGGGCCAGGGGAGGGTACGAGCAGTACTTC
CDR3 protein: CASSLGARGGYEQYF

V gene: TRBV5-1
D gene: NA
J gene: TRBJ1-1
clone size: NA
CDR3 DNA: TGCGCCAGCAATCAGGGGATGGGCACTGAAGCTTTCTTT
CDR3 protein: CASNQGMGTEAFF

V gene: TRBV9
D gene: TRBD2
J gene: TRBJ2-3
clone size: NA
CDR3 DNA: TGTGCCAGCAGCGTTGCGGGGGGCGGGAATACGCAGTATTTT
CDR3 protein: CASSVAGGGNTQYF

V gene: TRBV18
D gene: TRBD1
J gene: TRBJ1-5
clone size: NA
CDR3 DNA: TGTGCCAGCTCAGAGGGACAGCCCTATAGCAATCAGCCCCAGCATTTT
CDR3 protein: CASSEGQPYSNQPQHF

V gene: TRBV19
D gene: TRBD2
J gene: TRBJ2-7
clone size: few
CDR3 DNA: TGTGCCAGTAGTGCTGCTGGCGGGGGTGGGGAGCAGTACTTC
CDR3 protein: CASSAAGGGGEQYF

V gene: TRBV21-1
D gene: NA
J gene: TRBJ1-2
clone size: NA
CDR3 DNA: TGTGCCAGCAGCTCCCGACAGCCCCTCTATGGCTACACCTTC
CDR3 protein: CASSSRQPLYGYTF